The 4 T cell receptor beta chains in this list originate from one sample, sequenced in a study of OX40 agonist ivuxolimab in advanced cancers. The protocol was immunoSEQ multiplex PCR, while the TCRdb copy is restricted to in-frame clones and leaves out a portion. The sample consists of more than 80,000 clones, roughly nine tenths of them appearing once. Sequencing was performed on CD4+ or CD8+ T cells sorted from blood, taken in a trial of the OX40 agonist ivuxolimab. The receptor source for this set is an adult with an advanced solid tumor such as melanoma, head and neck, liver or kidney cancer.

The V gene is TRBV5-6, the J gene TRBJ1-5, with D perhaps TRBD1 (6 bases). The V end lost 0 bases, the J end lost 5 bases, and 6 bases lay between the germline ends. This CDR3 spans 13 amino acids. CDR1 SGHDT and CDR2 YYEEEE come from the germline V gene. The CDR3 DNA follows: TGTGCCAGCAGCTTGGCAGGGGATCAGCCCCAGCATTTT. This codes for CASSLAGDQPQHF.

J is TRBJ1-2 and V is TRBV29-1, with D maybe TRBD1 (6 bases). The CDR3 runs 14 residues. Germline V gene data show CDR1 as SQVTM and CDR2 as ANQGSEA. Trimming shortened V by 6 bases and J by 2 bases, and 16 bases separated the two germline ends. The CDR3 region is CSVEGQPANYGYTF. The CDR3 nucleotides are TGCAGCGTCGAGGGACAACCCGCGAACTATGGCTACACCTTC.

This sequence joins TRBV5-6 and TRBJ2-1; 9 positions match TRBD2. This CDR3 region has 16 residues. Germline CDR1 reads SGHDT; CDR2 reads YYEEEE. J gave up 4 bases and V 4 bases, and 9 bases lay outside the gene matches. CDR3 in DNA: TGTGCCAGCAGCCCCCGAGGAGCGGGAGGATACAATGAGCAGTTCTTC. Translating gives CASSPRGAGGYNEQFF.

CDR3 sequence: CAISGGVFNTIYF. The CDR3 bases are TGTGCCATCAGTGGCGGGGTTTTCAACACCATATATTTT. The chain recombines TRBV10-3 with TRBJ1-3, with D uncertain. This CDR3 contains 13 residues. CDR1 is ENHRY, CDR2 SYGVKD, per germline. Trimming shortened V by 4 bases and J by 7 bases, and 11 bases separated the two germline ends.